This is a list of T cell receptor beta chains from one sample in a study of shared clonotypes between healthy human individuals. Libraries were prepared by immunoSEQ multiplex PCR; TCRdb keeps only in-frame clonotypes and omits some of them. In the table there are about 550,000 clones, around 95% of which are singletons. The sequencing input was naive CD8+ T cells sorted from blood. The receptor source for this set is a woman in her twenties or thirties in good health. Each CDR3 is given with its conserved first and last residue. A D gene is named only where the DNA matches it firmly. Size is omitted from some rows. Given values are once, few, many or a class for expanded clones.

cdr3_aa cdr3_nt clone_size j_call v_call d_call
CASSRTGFYGYTF TGTGCCAGCAGCAGGACAGGGTTCTATGGCTACACCTTC NA TRBJ1-2 TRBV28 TRBD1
CASSLMAGGFGGELFF TGTGCCAGCAGTTTAATGGCAGGGGGCTTTGGCGGGGAGCTGTTTTTT NA TRBJ2-2 TRBV28 TRBD1
CASSIAGVYNEQFF TGTGCCAGCAGTATAGCGGGAGTCTACAATGAGCAGTTCTTC NA TRBJ2-1 TRBV6-5 TRBD2
CASRTGSFKNIQYF TGTGCCAGCAGAACCGGGTCCTTCAAAAACATTCAGTACTTC once TRBJ2-4 TRBV2 NA
CASSYGTSGSSYNEQFF TGCGCCAGCAGCTACGGGACTAGCGGGAGCTCCTACAATGAGCAGTTCTTC NA TRBJ2-1 TRBV5-1 TRBD2
CASSNGPDEQYF TGTGCCAGCAGCAACGGCCCGGACGAGCAGTACTTC NA TRBJ2-7 TRBV9 NA
CASSAEGRTEAFF TGTGCCAGTAGCGCCGAGGGGCGCACTGAAGCTTTCTTT NA TRBJ1-1 TRBV19 NA
CATSPGGQEVDQPQHF TGTGCCACCAGCCCCGGGGGACAGGAGGTAGATCAGCCCCAGCATTTT NA TRBJ1-5 TRBV15 TRBD1
CASSSASGRAFF TGTGCCAGCAGCTCAGCCTCAGGGAGAGCTTTCTTT NA TRBJ1-1 TRBV7-3 NA
CASSPTGAGNQPQHF TGTGCCAGTAGTCCAACAGGGGCAGGCAATCAGCCCCAGCATTTT NA TRBJ1-5 TRBV19 TRBD1
CASSPDRASTEAFF TGTGCCAGCAGCCCGGACAGGGCGAGTACTGAAGCTTTCTTT few TRBJ1-1 TRBV7-8 TRBD1
CASRPGDRGINIQYF TGTGCCAGCAGACCCGGGGACAGGGGGATAAACATTCAGTACTTC NA TRBJ2-4 TRBV28 TRBD1
CASSVTATGTSGSNSYNEQFF TGTGCCAGCAGTGTTACTGCAACCGGGACTAGCGGGAGCAACTCCTACAATGAGCAGTTCTTC once TRBJ2-1 TRBV2 TRBD2
CSVVGGYNEQFF TGCAGCGTTGTGGGGGGGTACAATGAGCAGTTCTTC NA TRBJ2-1 TRBV29-1 TRBD2
CASSLRTGGTYEQYF TGTGCCAGCAGCCTCCGGACAGGGGGCACCTACGAGCAGTACTTC once TRBJ2-7 TRBV5-4 TRBD1
CASSLPTLSTEAFF TGTGCCAGCAGCTTACCGACTCTGAGCACTGAAGCTTTCTTT NA TRBJ1-1 TRBV7-9 NA
CASSLRDSPYEQYF TGTGCCAGCAGCCTCCGGGACTCTCCCTACGAGCAGTACTTC NA TRBJ2-7 TRBV5-4 NA
CASSTGDSGRGLTEAFF TGTGCCAGCAGTACCGGGGATTCGGGCAGGGGGCTCACTGAAGCTTTCTTT NA TRBJ1-1 TRBV28 TRBD1
CASSPDLGANYGYTF TGTGCCAGCAGCCCGGACCTAGGGGCGAACTATGGCTACACCTTC NA TRBJ1-2 TRBV5-4 NA
CASSSLELFF TGTGCCAGCAGTTCTCTTGAACTGTTTTTT once TRBJ1-4 TRBV28 NA
CASSTEGQPPDNEQFF TGTGCCAGCAGTACAGAAGGACAGCCGCCTGACAATGAGCAGTTCTTC once TRBJ2-1 TRBV5-6 NA
CSVEGGVGTSGAPNTGELFF TGCAGCGTTGAAGGTGGGGTGGGGACTAGCGGAGCTCCGAACACCGGGGAGCTGTTTTTT NA TRBJ2-2 TRBV29-1 TRBD2
CASSIVPQSYEQYF TGTGCCAGTAGTATAGTGCCCCAGTCCTACGAGCAGTACTTC NA TRBJ2-7 TRBV19 NA